This TCR beta chain was found in a study of blood T cell repertoires in COVID-19. With V trimmed by 5 bases and J by 0 bases, 6 bases remained unmatched. The length of the CDR3 is 16 residues. Germline V gives CDR1 KGHSH, CDR2 LQKENI. In the original analysis: Reference gene primer amplification yielded estimated nucleated cell counts. TCRdb's table, derived via immunoSEQ multiplex PCR, lists solely in-frame clones and lacks some. Clone size and the V and J calls come from that table; the DNA yielded D and trimming. The repertoire holds 30,000 to 35,000 clones, with roughly 80% as singletons. Sample: peripheral blood. The TCR comes from a woman aged 55-69 years with acute or convalescent COVID-19. V and J are TRBV18 and TRBJ1-3, with TRBD1 matching over 8 bases. Here the CDR3 DNA reads TGTGCCAGCTCAAAACCAGGGGGCATCTCTGGAAACACCATATATTTT. This codes for CASSKPGGISGNTIYF.